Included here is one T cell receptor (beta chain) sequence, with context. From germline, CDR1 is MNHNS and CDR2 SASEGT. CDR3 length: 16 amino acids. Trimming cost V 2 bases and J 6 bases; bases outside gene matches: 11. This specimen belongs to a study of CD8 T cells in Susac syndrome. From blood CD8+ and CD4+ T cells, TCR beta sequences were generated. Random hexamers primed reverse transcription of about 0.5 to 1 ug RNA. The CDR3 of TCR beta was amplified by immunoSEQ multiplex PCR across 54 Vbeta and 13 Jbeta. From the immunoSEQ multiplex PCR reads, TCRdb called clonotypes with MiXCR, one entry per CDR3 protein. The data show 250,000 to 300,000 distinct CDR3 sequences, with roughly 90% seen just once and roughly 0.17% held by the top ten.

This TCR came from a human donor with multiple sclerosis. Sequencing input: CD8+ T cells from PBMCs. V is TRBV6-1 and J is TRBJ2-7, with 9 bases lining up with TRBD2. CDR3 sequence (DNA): TGTGCCAGCAGTGAATTACGGGTAGCGGGAGCTTTCGAGCAGTACTTC. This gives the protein CASSELRVAGAFEQYF.